This T cell receptor (beta chain) was obtained from a study of T cell responses to AZD1222 COVID-19 vaccine. A note on this clone: Its target is unknown.

Germline V gene sequence: CDR1 SGDLS, CDR2 YYNGEE. The CDR3 is 16 amino acids. Trimming left V 4 bases short and J 0 bases short, with 14 bases between. Regarding the study as a whole: Females made up more of the donors, who were largely white British, and clonal diversity may have come out too low.

Generated by immunoSEQ multiplex PCR, the TCRdb table keeps only in-frame clones and is missing some. The table has 100,000 to 150,000 clones, roughly 90% seen once. The receptor was derived from an adult in good health. This chain connects TRBV9 to TRBJ2-1, with a tentative D call TRBD2 (6 bases). The sequences come from peripheral blood, collected on day 0 of AZD1222 vaccination. The CDR3, as DNA: TGTGCCAGCAGCCCCGGTGGTAGCGGCTCCTACAATGAGCAGTTCTTC. Translated, it gives CASSPGGSGSYNEQFF.